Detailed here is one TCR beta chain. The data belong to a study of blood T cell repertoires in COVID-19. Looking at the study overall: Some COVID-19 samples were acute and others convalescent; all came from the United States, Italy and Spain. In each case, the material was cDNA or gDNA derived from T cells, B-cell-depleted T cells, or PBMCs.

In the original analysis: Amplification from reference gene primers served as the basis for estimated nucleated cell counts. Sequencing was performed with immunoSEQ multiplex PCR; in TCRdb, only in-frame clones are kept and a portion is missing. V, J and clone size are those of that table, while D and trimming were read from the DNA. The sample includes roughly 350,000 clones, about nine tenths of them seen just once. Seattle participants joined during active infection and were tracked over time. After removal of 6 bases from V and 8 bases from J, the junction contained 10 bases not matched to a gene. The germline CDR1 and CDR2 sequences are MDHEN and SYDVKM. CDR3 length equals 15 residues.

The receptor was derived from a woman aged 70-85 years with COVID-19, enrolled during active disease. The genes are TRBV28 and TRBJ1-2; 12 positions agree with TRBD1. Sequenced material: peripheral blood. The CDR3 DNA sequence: TGTGCCAGCAGATACCGGGACAGGGGGCTATGGGGCTACACCTTC. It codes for CASRYRDRGLWGYTF.